The clone carrying this T cell receptor (beta chain) showed up just a few times. The target antigen is unknown. Study conclusions and caveats: Tumor Treg TCRs overlapped most with tumor naive CD4+ cells. Tumor memory CD4+ T cell TCR gene usage was found to cluster with blood and lymph node memory CD4+ cells and with lymph node naive CD4+ cells. The larger-cohort validation was restricted to a single TCR beta V-J rearrangement rather than whole repertoires.

Semi-nested PCR with Nested Universal Primer A followed constant-region reverse priming of full-length variable regions. Using its own MiXCR run on the 5' RACE reads, TCRdb lists one record per CDR3 protein. The sample contains tens of thousands of distinct CDR3 sequences, 25% to 35% of which appear only once. This CDR3 has 13 amino acids. Germline values: CDR1 LGHNT, CDR2 FRNRAP. V gave up 1 base and J gave up 0 bases, with 3 bases separating them. The sample was naive CD4+ T cells sorted from blood. The subset: naive CD4+ T cells, CD4+CD45RA+CD25-. V usage is TRBV12-5 and J usage is TRBJ1-2; D is unresolved. The sequence was obtained from a female donor with breast cancer. This CDR3 reads CASGLGTNYGYTF. The CDR3 coding sequence is TGTGCTAGTGGTTTGGGGACTAACTATGGCTACACCTTC. The variable domain in full, with the rest retrieved from reference TRBV12-5 and TRBJ1-2, is DARVTQTPRHKVTEMGQEVTMRCQPILGHNTVFWYRQTMMQGLELLAYFRNRAPLDDSGMPKDRFSAEMPDATLATLKIQPSEPRDSAVYFCASGLGTNYGYTFGSGTRLTVV.